The entry that follows covers one TCR beta chain sequence. Its target is not known. Naive CD8 populations comprised CD45RO-negative cells positively selected for CCR7, excluding terminally differentiated effector memory CD45RA+ cells. The method was immunoSEQ multiplex PCR; TCRdb's version includes in-frame clones alone and lacks a portion of them. The repertoire holds approximately 2,000,000 clones, with 93% as singletons. This entry belongs to a study of shared clonotypes between healthy human individuals. Overall study findings and caveats: Generation of non-shared clonotypes was less probable than generation of clonotypes shared by all four donors.

The CDR3 covers 13 residues. Germline V CDR1 and CDR2: LNHDA, SQIVND (reference sequence). V gave up 7 bases and J gave up 11 bases, with 20 bases separating them. The clonotype was recovered from a young man in good health. Some clones in this sample may be carry-over from other donors' samples. The source material was naive CD8+ T cells from PBMCs. The chain employs TRBV19 and TRBJ1-1, with no clear D. CDR3 bases: TGTGCCAGTACTCCGTGGCAGGAATTGACGGCTTTCTTT. The encoded protein is CASTPWQELTAFF.